The 5 T cell receptor beta chains below come from one sample, sequenced in a study of monozygotic twins with inflammatory bowel disease. Each CDR3 protein gets one entry in TCRdb, which reprocessed the 5' RACE reads and gives no DNA. The clone table shows over 110,000 distinct CDR3 sequences, with the ten largest holding 2% to 2.5%. The specimen was blood. Receptor source: a human donor with ulcerative colitis or Crohn's disease, or a healthy co-twin of an affected twin (not recorded which).

The rearrangement links TRBV12-3 or TRBV12-4 to TRBJ2-3; TCRdb lists TRBD1, though no DNA is available to test this call. This CDR3 is built from 15 residues. This chain's CDR3 is CASSLSGGGGDTQYF.

The J gene is TRBJ2-1, the V gene TRBV5-1; TCRdb lists TRBD1, though no DNA is available to test this call. Germline V gene data show CDR1 as SGHRS and CDR2 as YFSETQ. The CDR3 is 13 residues long. CDR3 protein: CASSTAQGAEQFF. The full variable domain, its missing parts supplied by reference TRBV5-1 and TRBJ2-1, is KAGVTQTPRYLIKTRGQQVTLSCSPISGHRSVSWYQQTPGQGLQFLFEYFSETQRNKGNFPGRFSGRQFSNSRSEMNVSTLELGDSALYLCASSTAQGAEQFFGPGTRLTVL.

V and J are TRBV7-2 and TRBJ2-1; no DNA is available, so the TRBD1 call from TCRdb remains unchecked. The germline CDR1 and CDR2 sequences are SGHTA and FQGNSA. The CDR3 sequence is 15 residues long. The CDR3 here is CASTTGGTSYNEQFF.

The chain links TRBV27 to TRBJ2-5; TCRdb lists TRBD1, though no DNA is available to test this call. The CDR3 totals 16 residues. Germline CDR1 is MNHEY and CDR2 is SMNVEV (reference sequence). CDR3 sequence reads: CASSLMVGQFQETQYF.

CDR3 region: CSAPAASGGQETQYF. The chain is built from TRBV20-1 and TRBJ2-5; TCRdb proposes TRBD2, but this gene call is untestable without DNA. CDR1 is DFQATT, CDR2 SNEGSKA, per germline (reference sequence). There are 15 residues in the CDR3.